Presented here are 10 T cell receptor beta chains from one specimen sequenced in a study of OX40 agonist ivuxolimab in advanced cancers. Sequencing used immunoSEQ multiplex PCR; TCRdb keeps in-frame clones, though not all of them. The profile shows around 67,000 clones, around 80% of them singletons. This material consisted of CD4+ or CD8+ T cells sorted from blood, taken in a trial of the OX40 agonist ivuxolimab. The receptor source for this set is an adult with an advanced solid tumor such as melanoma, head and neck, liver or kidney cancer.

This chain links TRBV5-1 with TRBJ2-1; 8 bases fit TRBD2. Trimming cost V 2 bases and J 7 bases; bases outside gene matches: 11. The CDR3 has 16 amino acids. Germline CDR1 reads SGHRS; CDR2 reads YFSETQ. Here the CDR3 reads CASSFRSGRGGNEQFF. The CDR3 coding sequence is TGCGCCAGCAGCTTCCGAAGCGGGAGAGGTGGGAATGAGCAGTTCTTC.

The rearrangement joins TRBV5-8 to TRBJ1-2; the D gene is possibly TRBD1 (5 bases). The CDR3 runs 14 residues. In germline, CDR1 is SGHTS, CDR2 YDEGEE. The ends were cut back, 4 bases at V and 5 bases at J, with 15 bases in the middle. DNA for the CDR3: TGTGCCAGCAGCGGGGCGGATAGAGGGTATGGCTACACCTTC. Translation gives CASSGADRGYGYTF.

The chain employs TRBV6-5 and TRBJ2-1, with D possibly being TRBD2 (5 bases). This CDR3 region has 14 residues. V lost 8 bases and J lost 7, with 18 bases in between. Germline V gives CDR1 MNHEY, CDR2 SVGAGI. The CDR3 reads CASSRGPNRNEQFF. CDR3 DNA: TGTGCCAGCTCGAGAGGGCCCAATCGGAATGAGCAGTTCTTC.

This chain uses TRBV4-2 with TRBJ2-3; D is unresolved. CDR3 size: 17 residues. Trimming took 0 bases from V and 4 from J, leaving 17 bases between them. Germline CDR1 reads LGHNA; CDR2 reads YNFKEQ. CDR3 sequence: CASSQDETPGGADTQYF. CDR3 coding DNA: TGTGCCAGCAGCCAAGATGAAACACCCGGTGGGGCAGATACGCAGTATTTT.

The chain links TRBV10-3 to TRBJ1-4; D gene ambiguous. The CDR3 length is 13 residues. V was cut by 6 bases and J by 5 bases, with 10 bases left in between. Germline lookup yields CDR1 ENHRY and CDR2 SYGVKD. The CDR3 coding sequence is TGTGCCATCAGGGAAATGGTAAATGAAAAACTGTTTTTT. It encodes CAIREMVNEKLFF.

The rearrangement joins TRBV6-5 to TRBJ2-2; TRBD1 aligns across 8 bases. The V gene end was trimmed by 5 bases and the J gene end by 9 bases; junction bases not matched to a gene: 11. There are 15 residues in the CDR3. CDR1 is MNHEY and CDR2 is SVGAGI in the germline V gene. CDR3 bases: TGTGCCAGCAGTCGCGTGGACAGGGTTGTAAGGGAGCTGTTTTTT. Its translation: CASSRVDRVVRELFF.

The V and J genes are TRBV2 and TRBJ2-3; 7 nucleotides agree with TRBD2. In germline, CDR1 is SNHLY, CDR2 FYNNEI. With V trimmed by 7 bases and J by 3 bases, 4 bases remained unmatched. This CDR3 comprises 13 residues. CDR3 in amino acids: CASKRGETDTQYF. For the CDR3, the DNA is TGTGCCAGCAAGCGGGGTGAGACAGATACGCAGTATTTT.

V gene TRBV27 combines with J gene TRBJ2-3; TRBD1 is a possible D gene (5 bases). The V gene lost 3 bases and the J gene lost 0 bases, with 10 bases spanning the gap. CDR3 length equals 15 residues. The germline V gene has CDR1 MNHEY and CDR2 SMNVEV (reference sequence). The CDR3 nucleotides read TGTGCCAGCAGTTTTAACAGGCCTAGCACAGATACGCAGTATTTT. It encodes CASSFNRPSTDTQYF.

This chain's CDR3 is CAWRPIPGELFF. The CDR3 DNA sequence: TGTGCCTGGCGTCCGATCCCCGGGGAGCTGTTTTTT. The V gene is TRBV30, the J gene TRBJ2-2; D ambiguous. The CDR3 is made up of 12 amino acids. Germline values: CDR1 GTSNPN, CDR2 SVGIG (reference sequence). V was pared by 5 bases and J by 6 bases, with 10 bases between.

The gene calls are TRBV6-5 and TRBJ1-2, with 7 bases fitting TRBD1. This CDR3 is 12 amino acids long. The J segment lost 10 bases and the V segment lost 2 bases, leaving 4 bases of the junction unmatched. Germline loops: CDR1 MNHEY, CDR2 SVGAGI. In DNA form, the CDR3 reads TGTGCCAGCAGTTACGGACAGGCGGACTACACCTTC. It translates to CASSYGQADYTF.